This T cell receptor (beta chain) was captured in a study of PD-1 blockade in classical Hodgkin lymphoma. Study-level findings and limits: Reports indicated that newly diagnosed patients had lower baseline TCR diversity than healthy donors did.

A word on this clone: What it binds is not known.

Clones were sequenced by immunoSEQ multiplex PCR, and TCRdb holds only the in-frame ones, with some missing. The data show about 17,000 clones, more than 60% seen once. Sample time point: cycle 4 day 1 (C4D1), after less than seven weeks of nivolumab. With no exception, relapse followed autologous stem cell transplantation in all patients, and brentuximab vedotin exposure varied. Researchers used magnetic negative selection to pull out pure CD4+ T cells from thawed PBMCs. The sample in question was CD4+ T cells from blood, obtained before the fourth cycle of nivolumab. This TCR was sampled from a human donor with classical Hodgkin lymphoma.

DNA for the CDR3: TGTGCCAGCAGTGAAGTTAGGGAAGCCAAAAACATTCAGTACTTC. Protein: CASSEVREAKNIQYF. The chain recombines TRBV25-1 with TRBJ2-4; D is ambiguous. The CDR3 has 15 amino acids. Per germline, CDR1 MGHDK and CDR2 SYGVNS. The V end lost 2 bases, the J end lost 0 bases, and 8 bases lay between the germline ends.